This is a list of T cell receptor beta chains from one sample in a study of Ad26.COV2.S vaccination and SARS-CoV-2 variants. Measured with immunoSEQ multiplex PCR; TCRdb has only the in-frame clones, and not every one. The sample holds over 400,000 clones, approximately 92% seen once. The sample in question was peripheral blood, obtained in a trial of Ad26.COV2.S vaccine versus placebo. The receptors come from a person aged 18-65 years who received the Ad26.COV2.S COVID-19 vaccine or a placebo. CDR3s include the opening cysteine and the closing phenylalanine or tryptophan. D genes are given only for firm matches. Rows may omit the clone size; those that give it use once, few, many or a size class.

DNA,CDR3,size,J,V,D
TGCGCCAGCAGCCAAACCGGGACAGGGCCCTACGAGCAGTACTTC,CASSQTGTGPYEQYF,-,TRBJ2-7,TRBV4-3,TRBD1
TGCGCCAGCAGCCAAGAGACACTTGGAAACACCATATATTTT,CASSQETLGNTIYF,-,TRBJ1-3,TRBV4-3,-
TGTGCCAGCAGAGGTGTTTTTAACAACGAGCAGTACTTC,CASRGVFNNEQYF,once,TRBJ2-7,TRBV2,-
TGTGCCAGCAGCGAAACCGGGGAGCTGTTTTTT,CASSETGELFF,-,TRBJ2-2,TRBV9,-
TGTGCCAGCAGCTTACCAGGGGGCTCCTACGAGCAGTACTTC,CASSLPGGSYEQYF,-,TRBJ2-7,TRBV7-9,TRBD1
TGCGCCAGCAGCTTGGACGGGACGGGGTTTAATGAGCAGTTCTTC,CASSLDGTGFNEQFF,-,TRBJ2-1,TRBV5-1,-
TGCGCCAGCAGCTCAGCTACGAACACCGGGGAGCTGTTTTTT,CASSSATNTGELFF,once,TRBJ2-2,TRBV5-1,-
TGTGCCAGCAGAGACCCTCAAACAGGGCCCAATGAAAAACTGTTTTTT,CASRDPQTGPNEKLFF,few,TRBJ1-4,TRBV7-8,-
TGTGCCAGCAACCGGGCAGGGGGCAAGGATACGCAGTATTTT,CASNRAGGKDTQYF,-,TRBJ2-3,TRBV9,TRBD1
TGTGCCAGTAGTATTGGTTTTCGGGGGGGCTGGCAGTTCTTC,CASSIGFRGGWQFF,-,TRBJ2-1,TRBV19,TRBD2
TGTGCCAGCAGGGACCGGGTTTCGAACACCGGGGAGCTGTTTTTT,CASRDRVSNTGELFF,-,TRBJ2-2,TRBV11-2,-
TGCGCCAGCAGCCTTTCGTTGGGGACAGGGGATGAAAAACTGTTTTTT,CASSLSLGTGDEKLFF,-,TRBJ1-4,TRBV4-1,TRBD1
TGTGCCAGCAGAACGAGGAGGGGCGAAGACTATGGCTACACCTTC,CASRTRRGEDYGYTF,-,TRBJ1-2,TRBV25-1,-